The sample holds one count of the clone carrying this T cell receptor (beta chain). Its target is not known. Profiling relied on immunoSEQ multiplex PCR, and the TCRdb table lists in-frame clones only, not all of them. This table has some 390,000 clones, approximately 90% appearing once. Treatment described: over 15 received Ad26.COV2.S at low or high dose, single or two shots; five or six received placebo; per-sample allocation not given. Samples were taken on day 63 after the first vaccine or placebo injection. A Boston donor was an adult aged 18-55 years. V dropped 5 bases and J dropped 5 bases, with 16 bases sitting between them. This CDR3 has 15 residues. Germline CDR1 and CDR2: SEHNR and FQNEAQ (reference sequence). The data are from a study of Ad26.COV2.S vaccination and SARS-CoV-2 variants. About the study: Participants got Ad26.COV2.S intramuscularly, once or twice 56 days apart. Study-wide points: Analyses that measured TCR breadth and depth may have underestimated total T cell responses. Higher spike-specific TCR breadth was found in vaccine recipients than in placebo recipients.

The chain employs TRBV7-9 and TRBJ2-1, with D possibly being TRBD1 or TRBD2 (6 bases each). The receptor was isolated from a person aged 18-65 years who received the Ad26.COV2.S COVID-19 vaccine or a placebo. Material: peripheral blood, obtained in a trial of Ad26.COV2.S vaccine versus placebo. CDR3 loop: CASSGRRDKHNEQFF. The DNA of the CDR3 is TGTGCCAGCAGCGGACGGCGGGACAAGCACAATGAGCAGTTCTTC.